One and the same sample provided the 3 T cell receptor gamma chains below, sequenced in a study of intestinal T cells in coeliac disease. Genomic DNA came from ten approximately 4.8-µm formalin-fixed paraffin-embedded scrolls per case. LymphoTrack primers amplified TRG sequences from roughly 190 ng of biopsy DNA. With CATT, TCRdb re-called clones from the multiplex PCR reads. The top ten hold about a quarter of the sample, which has roughly 860 gamma-chain clones, about 42% seen once. The specimen sequenced was a duodenal biopsy. These receptors were collected from a human donor with celiac disease.

The chain is built from TRGV8 and TRGJP2. CDR1 VENAVY and CDR2 YDSYNSRV come from the germline V gene. This CDR3 spans 14 amino acids. The junction had 11 bases not matched to a gene; V was cut back by 10 bases and J by 3 bases. The CDR3 region has the DNA TGTGCCACTGGCCCATACTGTAGTGATTGGATCAAGACGTTT. The encoded protein is CATGPYCSDWIKTF.

For this clone: For this DNA, TCRdb reports the protein of a much larger clone, which diverges at residue 6, most likely from a read error; the protein presented here is translated directly from the DNA. This chain uses TRGV10 with TRGJP1. TRGV10 is an ORF, with its function uncertain. The CDR3 extends over 12 amino acids. Trimming removed 8 bases from V and 10 bases from J; junction bases left unmatched: 8. Here the CDR3 DNA reads TGTGCTGCGTGGGATCCGACTTGGTTCAAGATATTT. This gives the protein CAAWDPTWFKIF.

The rearrangement uses TRGV9 and TRGJP1. The ends lost 12 bases at V and 1 base at J; junction bases unmatched: 5. In germline, CDR1 is GITISATS, CDR2 ISYDGTV (reference sequence). The CDR3 consists of 12 residues. CDR3 bases: TGTGCCCGAATTACCACTGGTTGGTTCAAGATATTT. This sequence encodes CARITTGWFKIF.